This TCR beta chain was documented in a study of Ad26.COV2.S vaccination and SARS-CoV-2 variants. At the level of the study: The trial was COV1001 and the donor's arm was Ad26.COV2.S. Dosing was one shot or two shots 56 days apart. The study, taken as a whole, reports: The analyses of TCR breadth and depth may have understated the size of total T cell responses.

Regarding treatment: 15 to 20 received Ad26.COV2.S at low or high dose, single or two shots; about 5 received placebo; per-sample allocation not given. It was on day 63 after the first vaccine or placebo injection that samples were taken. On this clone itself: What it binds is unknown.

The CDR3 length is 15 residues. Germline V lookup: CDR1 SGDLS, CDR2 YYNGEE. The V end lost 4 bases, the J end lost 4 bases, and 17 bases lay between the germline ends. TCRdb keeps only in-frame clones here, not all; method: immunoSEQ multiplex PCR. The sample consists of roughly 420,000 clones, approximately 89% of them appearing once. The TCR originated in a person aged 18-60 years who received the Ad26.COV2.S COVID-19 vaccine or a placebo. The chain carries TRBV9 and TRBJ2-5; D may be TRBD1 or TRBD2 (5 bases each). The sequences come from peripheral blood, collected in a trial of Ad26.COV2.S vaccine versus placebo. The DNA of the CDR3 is TGTGCCAGCAGCATGAGTGGGGGAAGGGGAGAGACCCAGTACTTC. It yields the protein CASSMSGGRGETQYF.